This TCR beta chain was recovered during a study of PD-L1 blockade in urothelial cancer. Time point defined: pretreatment peripheral blood. TCRdb keeps only in-frame clones here, not all; method: immunoSEQ multiplex PCR. This table has tens of thousands of clones, approximately 83% appearing once. The CDR3 spans 15 residues. With V trimmed by 0 bases and J by 3 bases, 3 bases remained unmatched. Germline CDR1 MGHRA, CDR2 YSYEKL. This rearrangement joins TRBV4-1 to TRBJ2-7, with 9 bases aligning to TRBD2. This TCR derives from a man aged 70 or older with urothelial cancer. The specimen was PBMCs, collected around atezolizumab (anti-PD-L1) treatment. Here the CDR3 reads CASSQDAGGFYEQYF. CDR3 bases: TGCGCCAGCAGCCAAGATGCGGGAGGGTTCTACGAGCAGTACTTC.